A selection of T cell receptor beta chains follows, all from one sample in a study of cytomegalovirus exposure and HLA in healthy donors. Data came from immunoSEQ multiplex PCR; TCRdb stores just in-frame clones and leaves some out. Of 150,000 to 200,000 clones listed, about 85% were seen once; the top ten hold about 4.3%. Input material: PBMCs. These receptors all stem from a woman in her fifties or sixties in good health and CMV-seropositive. Each CDR3 is given with its conserved first and last residue.

v_gene: TRBV4-1; CDR3aa: CASSQDPSGGLETQYF
v_gene: TRBV19; CDR3aa: CASLGLGTSGGGNEQFF
v_gene: TRBV29-1; CDR3aa: CSAPRSGRFDNEQFF
v_gene: TRBV5-5; CDR3aa: CASSLMTGQGEKLFF
v_gene: TRBV5-1; CDR3aa: CASSWGLDTQYF
v_gene: TRBV6-5; CDR3aa: CASSPGGTGETQYF
v_gene: TRBV7-2; CDR3aa: CASSLFAGASTEAFF
v_gene: TRBV2; CDR3aa: CASSADQGQGGSPLHF
v_gene: TRBV7-2; CDR3aa: CASSLAHMRGRTGELFF
v_gene: TRBV28; CDR3aa: CASSSPHSLNQPQHF
v_gene: TRBV5-1; CDR3aa: CASSSLDRGANTGELFF
v_gene: TRBV14; CDR3aa: CASSQGTGFEQYF